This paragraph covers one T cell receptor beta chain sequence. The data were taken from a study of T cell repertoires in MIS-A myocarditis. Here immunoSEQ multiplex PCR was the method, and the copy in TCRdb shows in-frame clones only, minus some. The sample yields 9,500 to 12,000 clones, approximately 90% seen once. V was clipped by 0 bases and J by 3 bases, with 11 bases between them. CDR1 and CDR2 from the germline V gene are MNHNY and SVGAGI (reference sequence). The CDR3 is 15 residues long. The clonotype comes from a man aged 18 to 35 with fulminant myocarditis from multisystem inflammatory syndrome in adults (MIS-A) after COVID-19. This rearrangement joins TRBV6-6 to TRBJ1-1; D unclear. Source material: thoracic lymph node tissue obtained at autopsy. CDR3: CASSYSSGGYTEAFF. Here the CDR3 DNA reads TGTGCCAGCAGTTACTCGTCGGGAGGGTACACTGAAGCTTTCTTT.